This T cell receptor (beta chain) was captured by sequencing in a study of T cell repertoires in cytomegalovirus infection. Turning to the study itself: Public TCR beta signatures marked donors with CMV infection and the matching HLA.

This clonotype was counted once. Its antigen is undetermined. TCRdb processed the reads anew with MiXCR; each CDR3 protein has one entry. The sample has 750,000 to 950,000 distinct CDR3 sequences, 25% to 30% seen once. Sample: cultured CD8+ T cells from PBMCs, taken from culture after CMV antigen stimulation. This receptor was taken from a human donor in good health (CMV status not recorded). Some clones in this sample may be carry-over from other donors' samples.

The CDR3 spells CASSDRPGTQPQHF. CDR3 bases: TGTGCCAGCAGTGATCGCCCAGGGACTCAGCCCCAGCATTTT. The V gene is TRBV25-1, the J gene TRBJ1-5; D perhaps matches TRBD1 (5 bases). This CDR3 spans 14 amino acids. CDR1 MGHDK and CDR2 SYGVNS come from the germline V gene. The V gene lost 3 bases and the J gene lost 6 bases, with 12 bases spanning the gap.